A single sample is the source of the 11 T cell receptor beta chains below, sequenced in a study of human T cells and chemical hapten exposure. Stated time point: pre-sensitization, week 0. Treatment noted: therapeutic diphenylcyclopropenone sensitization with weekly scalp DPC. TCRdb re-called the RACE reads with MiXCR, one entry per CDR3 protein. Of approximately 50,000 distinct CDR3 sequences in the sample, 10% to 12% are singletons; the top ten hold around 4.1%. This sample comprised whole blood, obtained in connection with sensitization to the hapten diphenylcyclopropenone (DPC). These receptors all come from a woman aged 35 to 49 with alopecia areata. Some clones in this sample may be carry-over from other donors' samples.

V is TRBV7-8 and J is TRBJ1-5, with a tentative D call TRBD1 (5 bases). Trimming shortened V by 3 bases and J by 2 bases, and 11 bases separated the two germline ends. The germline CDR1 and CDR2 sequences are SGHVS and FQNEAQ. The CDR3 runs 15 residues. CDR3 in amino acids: CASSLVDTGNQPQHF. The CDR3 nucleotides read TGTGCCAGCAGCTTGGTGGACACGGGCAATCAGCCCCAGCATTTT.

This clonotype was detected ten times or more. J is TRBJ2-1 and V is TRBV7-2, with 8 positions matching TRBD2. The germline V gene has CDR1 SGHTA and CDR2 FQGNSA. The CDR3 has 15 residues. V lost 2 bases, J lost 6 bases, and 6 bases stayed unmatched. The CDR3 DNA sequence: TGTGCCAGCAGCTTAACGGCGGGGGGACTCAATGAGCAGTTCTTC. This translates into CASSLTAGGLNEQFF.

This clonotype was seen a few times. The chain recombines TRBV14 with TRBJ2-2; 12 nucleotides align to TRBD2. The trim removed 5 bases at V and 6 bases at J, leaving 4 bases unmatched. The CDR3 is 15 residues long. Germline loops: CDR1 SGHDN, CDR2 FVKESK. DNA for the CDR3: TGTGCCAGCAGCGCACTAGCGGGGGGCGCCGGGGAGCTGTTTTTT. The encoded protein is CASSALAGGAGELFF. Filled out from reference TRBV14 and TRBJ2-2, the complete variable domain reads EAGVTQFPSHSVIEKGQTVTLRCDPISGHDNLYWYRRVMGKEIKFLLHFVKESKQDESGMPNNRFLAERTGGTYSTLKVQPAELEDSGVYFCASSALAGGAGELFFGEGSRLTVL.

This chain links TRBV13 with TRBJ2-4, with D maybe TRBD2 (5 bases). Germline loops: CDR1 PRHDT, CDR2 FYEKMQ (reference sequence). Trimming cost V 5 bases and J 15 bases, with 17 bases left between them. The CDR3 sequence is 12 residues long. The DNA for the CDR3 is TGTGCCAGCAGCCTCAGGACGGGATGGCGGTACTTC. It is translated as CASSLRTGWRYF.

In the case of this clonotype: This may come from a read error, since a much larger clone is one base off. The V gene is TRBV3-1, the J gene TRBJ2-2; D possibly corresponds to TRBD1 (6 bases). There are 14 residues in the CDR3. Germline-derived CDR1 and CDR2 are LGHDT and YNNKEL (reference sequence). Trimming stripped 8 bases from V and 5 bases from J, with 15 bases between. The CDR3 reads CASGQGLTTGELFF. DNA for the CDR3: TGTGCCAGCGGTCAGGGGCTGACTACCGGGGAGCTGTTTTTT.

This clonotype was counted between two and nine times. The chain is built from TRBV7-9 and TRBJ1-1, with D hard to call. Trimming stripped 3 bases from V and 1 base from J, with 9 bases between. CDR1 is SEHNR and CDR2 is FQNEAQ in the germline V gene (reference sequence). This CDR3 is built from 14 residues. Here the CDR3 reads CASSFSSPNTEAFF. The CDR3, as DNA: TGTGCCAGCAGCTTCTCCAGCCCGAACACTGAAGCTTTCTTT.

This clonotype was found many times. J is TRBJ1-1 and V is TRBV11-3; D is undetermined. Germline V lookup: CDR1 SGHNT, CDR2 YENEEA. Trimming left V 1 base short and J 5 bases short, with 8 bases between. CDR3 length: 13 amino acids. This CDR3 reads CASSLVQETEAFF. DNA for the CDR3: TGTGCCAGCAGCTTAGTGCAGGAGACTGAAGCTTTCTTT.

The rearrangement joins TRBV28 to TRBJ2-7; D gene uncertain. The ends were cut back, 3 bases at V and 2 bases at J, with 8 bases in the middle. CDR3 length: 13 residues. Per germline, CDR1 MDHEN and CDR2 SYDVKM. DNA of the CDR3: TGTGCCAGCAGTTTTTTAGACACCTACGAGCAGTACTTC. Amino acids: CASSFLDTYEQYF. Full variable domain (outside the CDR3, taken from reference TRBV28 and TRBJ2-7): DVKVTQSSRYLVKRTGEKVFLECVQDMDHENMFWYRQDPGLGLRLIYFSYDVKMKEKGDIPEGYSVSREKKERFSLILESASTNQTSMYLCASSFLDTYEQYFGPGTRLTVT.

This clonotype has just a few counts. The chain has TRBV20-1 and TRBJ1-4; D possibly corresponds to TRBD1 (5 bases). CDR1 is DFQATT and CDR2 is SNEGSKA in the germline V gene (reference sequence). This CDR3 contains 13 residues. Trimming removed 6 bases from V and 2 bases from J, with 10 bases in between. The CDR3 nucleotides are TGCAGTGCCGTGGGGGTGACTAATGAAAAACTGTTTTTT. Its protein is CSAVGVTNEKLFF.

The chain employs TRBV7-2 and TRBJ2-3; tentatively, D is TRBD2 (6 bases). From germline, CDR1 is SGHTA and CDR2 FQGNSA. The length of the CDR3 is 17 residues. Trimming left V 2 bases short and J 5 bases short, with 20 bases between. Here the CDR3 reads CASSLFSSESGKDTQYF. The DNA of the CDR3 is TGTGCCAGCAGCTTATTCTCTAGCGAGAGCGGTAAAGATACGCAGTATTTT.

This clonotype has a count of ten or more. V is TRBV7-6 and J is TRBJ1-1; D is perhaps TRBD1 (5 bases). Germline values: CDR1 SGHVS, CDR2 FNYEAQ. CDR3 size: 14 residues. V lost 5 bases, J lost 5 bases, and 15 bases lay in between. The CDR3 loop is CASSLTSGGTEAFF. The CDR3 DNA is TGTGCCAGCAGCCTCACGTCGGGGGGGACTGAAGCTTTCTTT. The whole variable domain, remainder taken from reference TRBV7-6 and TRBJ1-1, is GAGVSQSPRYKVTKRGQDVALRCDPISGHVSLYWYRQALGQGPEFLTYFNYEAQQDKSGLPNDRFSAERPEGSISTLTIQRTEQRDSAMYRCASSLTSGGTEAFFGQGTRLTVV.